The clone carrying this TCR beta chain turned up a few times. The target antigen is unknown. From germline, CDR1 is SGHDT and CDR2 YYEEEE. The V and J ends lost 4 bases and 4 bases respectively, with 15 bases between them. There are 15 residues in the CDR3. The record originates from a study of blood T cells in healthy people across ages. Study results and limitations: Measured against age, TCR beta diversity per million T cells decreased in a roughly linear manner. Estimated diversity, derived from one million T cells, was regarded as an underestimate.

A sample-barcoded 5' primer and a J-beta primer mix were used in a second PCR of about 6 to 12 cycles. Per-sample output comprised a minimum of 2.5 million paired-end reads containing CDR3. TCRdb re-analysed the 5' RACE reads in MiXCR, keeping a single row per CDR3 protein. In the table there are about 1.1 million distinct CDR3 sequences, more than 30% of which are singletons. This receptor was obtained from a man in his late teens or twenties in good health. The sample consisted of blood. The J gene is TRBJ1-5, the V gene TRBV5-6; D is uncertain. The CDR3 DNA reads TGTGCCAGCAGCCGACGGACGACACTAAATCAGCCCCAGCATTTT. Protein sequence: CASSRRTTLNQPQHF. Using reference TRBV5-6 and TRBJ1-5 for the parts outside the CDR3, the full variable domain is DAGVTQSPTHLIKTRGQQVTLRCSPKSGHDTVSWYQQALGQGPQFIFQYYEEEERQRGNFPDRFSGHQFPNYSSELNVNALLLGDSALYLCASSRRTTLNQPQHFGDGTRLSIL.